This T cell receptor (beta chain) was documented in a study of OX40 agonist ivuxolimab in advanced cancers. This clone was seen only once. Its matching antigen is unknown. Study results and caveats: There were, on average, more expanded clones in CD8+ T cells than in CD4+.

People who had autoimmune disease history or systemic immunosuppression were excluded. The method was immunoSEQ multiplex PCR; TCRdb's version includes in-frame clones alone and lacks a portion of them. This sample has approximately 99,000 clones, with roughly nine tenths found just once. The CDR3 length is 15 residues. V lost 5 bases to trimming and J lost 2 bases, with 15 bases between them. Germline-derived CDR1 and CDR2 are SGHTA and FQGNSA. The rearrangement joins TRBV7-2 to TRBJ1-1; D perhaps matches TRBD1 (6 bases). The origin of this receptor is an adult with an advanced solid tumor such as melanoma, head and neck, liver or kidney cancer. The sequencing here drew on CD4+ or CD8+ T cells sorted from blood, taken in a trial of the OX40 agonist ivuxolimab. The CDR3 nucleotides read TGTGCCAGCAGCACAGGGAGTTGGACAAACACTGAAGCTTTCTTT. It yields the protein CASSTGSWTNTEAFF. The entire variable domain, with the rest obtained from reference TRBV7-2 and TRBJ1-1, is as follows: GAGVSQSPSNKVTEKGKDVELRCDPISGHTALYWYRQSLGQGLEFLIYFQGNSAPDKSGLPSDRFSAERTGGSVSTLTIQRTQQEDSAVYLCASSTGSWTNTEAFFGQGTRLTVV.